The 18 T cell receptor beta chains in this list originate from one sample, sequenced in a study of T-cell memory formation after mild COVID-19 (dated by TCRdb to 2020 to 2022). The library relied on 5' RACE. The sample was run on an Illumina NovaSeq 6000. The public sequencing data were trimmed at Q25 with fastp and processed into clonotypes with MiXCR by TCRdb, which kept only in-frame beta chains. Records with the same CDR3 protein are collapsed into one entry carrying the most frequent genes and DNA. The sample has about 470,000 distinct CDR3 sequences on record, roughly 25% of them singletons. 12% of the sample is taken by the ten largest. The sample taken for sequencing was PBMCs or a T cell subset sorted from them (not recorded which). The receptors derive from an adult woman who had mild COVID-19 (a few samples of this study predate the infection). The sample titles of this study are shuffled in the database, so cell type and time point are left out; the donor was told from shared clones.

This clonotype was counted ten times or more. The chain carries TRBV15 and TRBJ2-3; no firm D call. The CDR3 extends over 16 amino acids. V lost 0 bases, J lost 4 bases, and 14 bases lay in between. Germline CDR1 reads LNHNV; CDR2 reads YYDKDF (reference sequence). For the CDR3, the DNA is TGTGCCACCAGCAGAGATTTGCGACTGAGCGCAGATACGCAGTATTTT. It yields the protein CATSRDLRLSADTQYF.

About this clonotype itself: One junction end does not reproduce the germline sequence, and a read error may be involved. The chain joins TRBV6-4 to TRBJ2-7, with D unresolved. CDR1 is MRHNA and CDR2 is SNTAGT in the germline V gene. This CDR3 spans 8 amino acids. The CDR3 protein is CASSQRDF. The CDR3 DNA reads as TGTGCCAGCAGTCAACGGGACTTC.

This clonotype was observed a few times. The chain joins TRBV12-3 or TRBV12-4 to TRBJ2-1; 7 bases are a match to TRBD2. The CDR3 has 15 amino acids. V was pared by 8 bases and J by 6 bases, with 13 bases of the junction left unmatched. The CDR3: CASLSGSGAPNEQFF. In nucleotides, the CDR3 is TGTGCCAGCCTATCCGGGAGCGGGGCCCCCAATGAGCAGTTCTTC.

This clonotype was counted many times. The chain employs TRBV5-1 and TRBJ2-1; TRBD2 matches 12 bases. The CDR3 consists of 15 residues. J gave up 4 bases and V 4 bases, and 3 bases lay outside the gene matches. Germline V gene lookup returns CDR1 SGHRS and CDR2 YFSETQ. CDR3 protein: CASSATSGGYNEQFF. Written as DNA, the CDR3 is TGCGCCAGCAGCGCTACTAGCGGGGGGTACAATGAGCAGTTCTTC.

This clonotype has more than one count but fewer than ten. The chain combines TRBV14 with TRBJ2-7; D is uncertain. CDR1 SGHDN and CDR2 FVKESK come from the germline V gene. This CDR3 has 14 residues. Deletions cut 4 bases from V and 5 bases from J, with 15 bases between. The CDR3 is CASSPPSARHEQYF. The CDR3 region has the DNA TGTGCCAGCAGCCCCCCCTCGGCCAGACACGAGCAGTACTTC.

This chain connects TRBV20-1 to TRBJ2-1; 7 bases are shared with TRBD1. From germline, CDR1 is DFQATT and CDR2 SNEGSKA (reference sequence). The CDR3 loop spans 13 amino acids. The V and J ends lost 5 bases and 7 bases, in that order; junction bases with no gene match: 8. The CDR3 coding sequence is TGCAGTGCTTCTGGGACAGAAAGTAATGAGCAGTTCTTC. This encodes CSASGTESNEQFF.

This clonotype was seen only once. CDR3 sequence reads: CAWSLRLTDTQYF. The CDR3 DNA is TGTGCCTGGAGTCTGAGGCTCACAGATACGCAGTATTTT. The rearrangement uses TRBV30 and TRBJ2-3; no reliable D call. The germline CDR1 and CDR2 sequences are GTSNPN and SVGIG (reference sequence). This CDR3 is built from 13 residues. The germline V and J ends were trimmed by 2 bases and 2 bases, with 8 bases remaining between them.

The chain is built from TRBV20-1 and TRBJ2-7, with 8 nucleotides matching TRBD2. Looked up from germline, CDR1 is DFQATT and CDR2 is SNEGSKA (reference sequence). CDR3 length: 12 amino acids. Unmatched junction bases numbered 2, after V lost 5 bases and J lost 2 bases. CDR3 residues: CSALRGAYEQYF. CDR3 sequence (DNA): TGCAGTGCTTTGCGGGGGGCCTACGAGCAGTACTTC.

V gene TRBV6-6 combines with J gene TRBJ2-7; 12 nucleotides agree with TRBD1. Germline CDR1 is MNHNY and CDR2 is SVGAGI (reference sequence). With 2 bases clipped from V and 6 bases from J, the junction kept 5 bases outside the gene matches. The CDR3 runs 15 residues. The chain's CDR3 is CASSYQGTGGTEQYF. CDR3 in DNA: TGTGCCAGCAGTTACCAGGGGACAGGGGGCACCGAGCAGTACTTC.

This clonotype has more than one count but fewer than ten. The J gene is TRBJ2-5, the V gene TRBV5-6; 10 bases agree with TRBD2. CDR1 and CDR2 (germline): SGHDT, YYEEEE. The CDR3 loop spans 15 amino acids. The V and J ends lost 4 bases and 4 bases, in that order; junction bases with no gene match: 7. CDR3 in amino acids: CASSPSSGSRETQYF. Written as DNA, the CDR3 is TGTGCCAGCAGCCCCTCTAGCGGGAGTCGAGAGACCCAGTACTTC.

The chain combines TRBV7-2 with TRBJ1-2; D gene ambiguous. CDR3 length equals 15 residues. In germline, CDR1 is SGHTA, CDR2 FQGNSA. Trimming removed 2 bases at V and 4 bases at J, with 14 bases between. The CDR3 region is CASSLRLRVSYGYTF. The CDR3 nucleotides read TGTGCCAGCAGCTTAAGGTTAAGGGTGTCCTATGGCTACACCTTC.

This clonotype has only a few counts. The rearrangement joins TRBV5-1 to TRBJ1-2; D gene ambiguous. Germline V CDR1 and CDR2: SGHRS, YFSETQ. V lost 0 bases and J 8 bases, leaving 8 bases between the germline ends. The length of the CDR3 is 12 residues. DNA for the CDR3: TGCGCCAGCAGCTTGGAACGGTTGGGCTACACCTTC. It specifies CASSLERLGYTF. Supplemented by reference TRBV5-1 and TRBJ1-2, the full variable domain reads KAGVTQTPRYLIKTRGQQVTLSCSPISGHRSVSWYQQTPGQGLQFLFEYFSETQRNKGNFPGRFSGRQFSNSRSEMNVSTLELGDSALYLCASSLERLGYTFGSGTRLTVV.

The chain has TRBV2 and TRBJ1-2, with D unresolved. The CDR3 extends over 12 amino acids. Germline-derived CDR1 and CDR2 are SNHLY and FYNNEI. The V and J ends lost 6 bases and 4 bases respectively, with 9 bases between them. In DNA, the CDR3 is TGTGCCAGCAGGTTATCCAGCTATGGCTACACCTTC. Protein product: CASRLSSYGYTF.

The table lists this clonotype with a few counts. This chain links TRBV25-1 with TRBJ1-2; the D gene is possibly TRBD1 (6 bases). The CDR3 has 17 amino acids. Germline loops: CDR1 MGHDK, CDR2 SYGVNS. V was pared by 4 bases and J by 4 bases, with 22 bases between. CDR3 nucleotides: TGTGCCAGCAGTGTGTCCGGGGGGCAGGGTCGGCGCTATGGCTACACCTTC. Protein product: CASSVSGGQGRRYGYTF.

This clonotype was seen only a few times. The chain carries TRBV2 and TRBJ2-3; D might be TRBD1 (5 bases). Trimming left V 2 bases short and J 3 bases short, with 6 bases between. CDR3 size: 13 residues. Germline values: CDR1 SNHLY, CDR2 FYNNEI. DNA for the CDR3: TGTGCCAGCAGTGAACAGGGAACAGATACGCAGTATTTT. Encoded protein: CASSEQGTDTQYF.

This clonotype was seen only a few times. V gene TRBV9 combines with J gene TRBJ1-2; 10 bases are shared with TRBD1. The CDR3 covers 17 residues. Germline-derived CDR1 and CDR2 are SGDLS and YYNGEE. V shed 2 bases and J 4 bases; nucleotides not matched to a gene: 11. In DNA, the CDR3 is TGTGCCAGCAGCGTCACTCCCGGGACAGGGGTTGGCTATGGCTACACCTTC. Its protein is CASSVTPGTGVGYGYTF.

This clonotype appeared a few times. This chain links TRBV13 with TRBJ2-1, with 9 positions matching TRBD2. J gave up 3 bases and V 1 base, and 7 bases lay outside the gene matches. The CDR3 runs to 17 residues. From germline, CDR1 is PRHDT and CDR2 FYEKMQ (reference sequence). The DNA for the CDR3 is TGTGCCAGCAGCTTAGACGAAAGCGGGAGGTTCTACAATGAGCAGTTCTTC. Its protein is CASSLDESGRFYNEQFF.

This clonotype has just a few counts. V and J are TRBV5-1 and TRBJ2-3, with 8 nucleotides matching TRBD1. The V segment lost 0 bases and the J segment 5 bases; nucleotides outside the gene matches: 11. The germline V gene encodes CDR1 SGHRS and CDR2 YFSETQ. CDR3 length: 17 amino acids. In nucleotides, the CDR3 is TGCGCCAGCAGCTTGGCCGGGGACAGGCAAGCGGTAGATACGCAGTATTTT. This gives the protein CASSLAGDRQAVDTQYF.